These 20 T cell receptor beta chains originate from one sample sequenced in a study of T cell responses to AZD1222 COVID-19 vaccine. The method was immunoSEQ multiplex PCR; TCRdb's version includes in-frame clones alone and lacks a portion of them. The sample yields 75,000 to 95,000 clones, 75% to 90% seen once. The sequencing used peripheral blood, collected 28 days after the second AZD1222 dose. These receptors originate from an adult who received the AZD1222 COVID-19 vaccine.

This chain links TRBV10-3 with TRBJ2-7; D perhaps matches TRBD2 (6 bases). The germline CDR1 and CDR2 sequences are ENHRY and SYGVKD. V was clipped by 0 bases and J by 6 bases, with 9 bases between them. There are 13 residues in the CDR3. The CDR3 spells CAISESGGPEQYF. DNA of the CDR3: TGTGCCATCAGTGAGTCAGGAGGGCCCGAGCAGTACTTC.

This clone has just a few counts. The V gene is TRBV2, the J gene TRBJ2-7; 7 bases align to TRBD1. The V segment lost 6 bases and the J segment 0 bases; nucleotides outside the gene matches: 5. Looked up from germline, CDR1 is SNHLY and CDR2 is FYNNEI. There are 14 residues in the CDR3. In DNA, the CDR3 is TGTGCCAGCAGACCGGGACAGTACTCCTACGAGCAGTACTTC. Its protein product is CASRPGQYSYEQYF.

The V gene is TRBV7-9, the J gene TRBJ1-2, with D uncertain. Germline CDR1 reads SEHNR; CDR2 reads FQNEAQ (reference sequence). Trimming removed 4 bases from V and 7 bases from J, with 10 bases in between. The CDR3 totals 12 residues. CDR3 in DNA: TGTGCCAGCAGCTCAAGTCCCATTGGCTACACCTTC. As protein: CASSSSPIGYTF. The whole variable domain, filled in from reference TRBV7-9 and TRBJ1-2, reads DTGVSQNPRHKITKRGQNVTFRCDPISEHNRLYWYRQTLGQGPEFLTYFQNEAQLEKSRLLSDRFSAERPKGSFSTLEIQRTEQGDSAMYLCASSSSPIGYTFGSGTRLTVV.

The genes are TRBV27 and TRBJ2-1; 16 bases map to TRBD2. The CDR3 covers 18 residues. The germline gives CDR1 MNHEY, CDR2 SMNVEV (reference sequence). After removal of 6 bases from V and 7 bases from J, the junction contained 12 bases not matched to a gene. This CDR3 reads CASRTGTSGGARDNEQFF. DNA of the CDR3: TGTGCCAGCAGGACCGGGACTAGCGGGGGGGCGAGGGATAATGAGCAGTTCTTC.

The chain joins TRBV6-1 to TRBJ1-2; no clear D gene. Germline V gene data show CDR1 as MNHNS and CDR2 as SASEGT. Trimming removed 0 bases at V and 0 bases at J, with 11 bases between. This CDR3 region has 16 residues. The CDR3 loop reads CASSEAYQITNYGYTF. For the CDR3, the DNA is TGTGCCAGCAGTGAAGCTTATCAGATTACTAACTATGGCTACACCTTC.

This clone was seen only a few times. V usage is TRBV7-8 and J usage is TRBJ2-2; maybe TRBD1 (5 bases). Germline loops: CDR1 SGHVS, CDR2 FQNEAQ. Trimming left V 6 bases short and J 5 bases short, with 19 bases between. This CDR3 region has 16 residues. DNA of the CDR3: TGTGCCAGCAGTTGGGGCGAAGGTTATGAGACCGGGGAGCTGTTTTTT. It specifies CASSWGEGYETGELFF.

The CDR3 protein is CASPLGSGLEQYF. The CDR3 nucleotides are TGTGCCAGTCCACTTGGGTCGGGGCTCGAGCAGTACTTC. This chain links TRBV6-5 with TRBJ2-7; D is possibly TRBD1 or TRBD2 (5 bases each). The germline CDR1 and CDR2 sequences are MNHEY and SVGAGI. V was clipped by 9 bases and J by 6 bases, with 18 bases between them. This CDR3 contains 13 residues.

The chain combines TRBV6-6 with TRBJ2-3; unclear D gene. CDR3 size: 14 residues. V was clipped by 6 bases and J by 6 bases, with 16 bases between them. CDR1 and CDR2 (germline): MNHNY, SVGAGI (reference sequence). Here the CDR3 DNA reads TGTGCCAGCAGCATGGACCCTCTTTGGGATACGCAGTATTTT. This translates into CASSMDPLWDTQYF.

CDR3 amino acids: CASSLGPSGEGREQYF. CDR3 bases: TGTGCCAGCAGCTTAGGCCCTAGCGGTGAGGGACGGGAGCAGTACTTC. The V call is TRBV11-2, the J call TRBJ2-7; 7 nucleotides match TRBD2. Germline trimming cut 1 base from V and 7 bases from J; bases unmatched to any gene: 13. The V gene's germline CDR1 is SGHAT and CDR2 FQNNGV. This CDR3 spans 16 amino acids.

This chain connects TRBV7-3 to TRBJ1-1; the match to TRBD1 covers 7 bases. The ends lost 6 bases at V and 5 bases at J; junction bases unmatched: 6. Per the germline V gene, CDR1 is SGHTA and CDR2 is FQGTGA. The CDR3 is 13 residues long. CDR3 DNA: TGTGCCAGCAGTTTCCAGGGGGAGACTGAAGCTTTCTTT. This translates into CASSFQGETEAFF.

This chain joins TRBV30 and TRBJ2-3; D gene uncertain. This CDR3 is built from 13 residues. Between the trimmed V and J ends, which lost 1 base and 3 bases, there was a span of 8 bases. CDR1 is GTSNPN and CDR2 is SVGIG in the germline V gene (reference sequence). CDR3: CAWSADQTDTQYF. The DNA for the CDR3 is TGTGCCTGGAGTGCCGATCAAACAGATACGCAGTATTTT.

The rearrangement uses TRBV19 and TRBJ1-1, with 7 bases fitting TRBD1. With V trimmed by 8 bases and J by 3 bases, 9 bases remained unmatched. CDR3 length equals 14 residues. Germline CDR1 reads LNHDA; CDR2 reads SQIVND (reference sequence). CDR3 sequence: CASSRQGGHTEAFF. CDR3 DNA: TGTGCCAGTTCTCGACAGGGCGGACACACTGAAGCTTTCTTT.

This CDR3 reads CASSPPGTGQDTQYF. CDR3 sequence (DNA): TGTGCCAGCAGCCCCCCAGGGACAGGGCAAGATACGCAGTATTTT. This chain uses TRBV28 with TRBJ2-3, with 9 bases lining up with TRBD1. The germline CDR1 and CDR2 sequences are MDHEN and SYDVKM. V lost 6 bases, J lost 5 bases, and 9 bases stayed unmatched. The CDR3 runs to 15 residues.

CDR3 sequence reads: CASSRGGRASPEAFF. The CDR3 region has the DNA TGTGCCAGCAGCCGGGGGGGCCGGGCTTCCCCTGAAGCTTTCTTT. The genes are TRBV7-9 and TRBJ1-1; the D gene is possibly TRBD1 (6 bases). The germline V gene encodes CDR1 SEHNR and CDR2 FQNEAQ (reference sequence). Trimming stripped 5 bases from V and 6 bases from J, with 19 bases between. This CDR3 is 15 amino acids long.

The rearrangement links TRBV10-3 to TRBJ1-2; 8 nucleotides line up with TRBD1. CDR3 size: 17 residues. The germline V gene encodes CDR1 ENHRY and CDR2 SYGVKD. The ends lost 3 bases at V and 6 bases at J; junction bases unmatched: 15. The CDR3 protein is CAISDLSGTGTLHGYTF. In nucleotides, the CDR3 is TGTGCCATCAGTGATCTATCCGGGACAGGAACTTTACATGGCTACACCTTC.

V gene TRBV7-2 combines with J gene TRBJ2-7; 9 nucleotides line up with TRBD2. With V trimmed by 1 base and J by 5 bases, 3 bases remained unmatched. The germline V gene has CDR1 SGHTA and CDR2 FQGNSA. The CDR3 is 14 amino acids. The CDR3 sequence is CASSLVGLANEQYF. The CDR3 coding sequence is TGTGCCAGCAGCTTAGTAGGACTAGCGAACGAGCAGTACTTC. Combining the CDR3 with reference TRBV7-2 and TRBJ2-7 gives the whole variable domain GAGVSQSPSNKVTEKGKDVELRCDPISGHTALYWYRQSLGQGLEFLIYFQGNSAPDKSGLPSDRFSAERTGGSVSTLTIQRTQQEDSAVYLCASSLVGLANEQYFGPGTRLTVT.

The chain has TRBV21-1 and TRBJ1-5; TRBD1 is taken as the D call from the table, unchecked against the DNA. TRBV21-1 is a pseudogene segment. This CDR3 has 16 amino acids. CDR3 residues: CASSKGSGPTHQPQHF. The CDR3 DNA sequence: TGTGCCAGCAGCAAAGGATCAGGCCCAACACATCAGCCCCAGCATTTT.

This clone appeared once. The chain couples TRBV28 to TRBJ1-1; D unclear. V was clipped by 10 bases and J by 6 bases, with 12 bases between them. The germline V gene encodes CDR1 MDHEN and CDR2 SYDVKM. This CDR3 is built from 11 residues. The CDR3 loop reads CATTSSSEAFF. The CDR3 coding sequence is TGTGCCACCACGAGCAGCTCTGAAGCTTTCTTT.

The V and J genes are TRBV6-2 or TRBV6-3 and TRBJ2-7; possibly TRBD2 for D (6 bases). CDR3 length: 14 residues. CDR1 is MNHEY and CDR2 is SVGEGT in the germline V gene. V lost 6 bases, J lost 5 bases, and 17 bases lay in between. The CDR3 DNA follows: TGTGCCAGCAGCGCGGGGACCGGGGCCCACGAGCAGTACTTC. It translates to CASSAGTGAHEQYF.

This sequence joins TRBV7-9 and TRBJ1-1; D is perhaps TRBD1 (5 bases). V lost 8 bases and J lost 2, with 15 bases in between. The CDR3 loop spans 14 amino acids. Germline loops: CDR1 SEHNR, CDR2 FQNEAQ (reference sequence). This chain's CDR3 is CASFPPGANTEAFF. CDR3 bases: TGTGCCAGCTTCCCCCCCGGGGCTAACACTGAAGCTTTCTTT.